The clone carrying this T cell receptor (beta chain) was observed a handful of times. As yet, its antigen is unknown. The data were obtained in a study of T cell repertoires in cytomegalovirus infection. Across the study: Public TCR beta signatures marked donors with CMV infection and the matching HLA.

Study-level findings and limits: Within the response measured ex vivo, HLA-C-restricted CMV-specific TCR beta clonotypes were dominant. The cumulative frequency of public TCR beta families identified carriers of CMV plus the relevant HLA.

The junction had 9 bases not matched to a gene; V was cut back by 5 bases and J by 6 bases. Per germline, CDR1 MDHEN and CDR2 SYDVKM. This CDR3 region has 15 residues. From the reads, TCRdb called clonotypes with MiXCR, one entry per CDR3 protein. The sample gives 600,000 to 800,000 distinct CDR3 sequences, around 24% of which show up once; 8% is in the top ten. The V and J genes are TRBV28 and TRBJ1-5; the match to TRBD1 covers 8 bases. The material sequenced was CD8+ T cells from PBMCs. The sequence was obtained from a human donor in good health (CMV status not recorded). Some clones in this sample may be carry-over from other donors' samples. CDR3 in DNA: TGTGCCAGCAGTCCCGGACAGGGATCGGTTCAGCCCCAGCATTTT. Translation gives CASSPGQGSVQPQHF. Full variable domain (missing parts from reference TRBV28 and TRBJ1-5): DVKVTQSSRYLVKRTGEKVFLECVQDMDHENMFWYRQDPGLGLRLIYFSYDVKMKEKGDIPEGYSVSREKKERFSLILESASTNQTSMYLCASSPGQGSVQPQHFGDGTRLSIL.